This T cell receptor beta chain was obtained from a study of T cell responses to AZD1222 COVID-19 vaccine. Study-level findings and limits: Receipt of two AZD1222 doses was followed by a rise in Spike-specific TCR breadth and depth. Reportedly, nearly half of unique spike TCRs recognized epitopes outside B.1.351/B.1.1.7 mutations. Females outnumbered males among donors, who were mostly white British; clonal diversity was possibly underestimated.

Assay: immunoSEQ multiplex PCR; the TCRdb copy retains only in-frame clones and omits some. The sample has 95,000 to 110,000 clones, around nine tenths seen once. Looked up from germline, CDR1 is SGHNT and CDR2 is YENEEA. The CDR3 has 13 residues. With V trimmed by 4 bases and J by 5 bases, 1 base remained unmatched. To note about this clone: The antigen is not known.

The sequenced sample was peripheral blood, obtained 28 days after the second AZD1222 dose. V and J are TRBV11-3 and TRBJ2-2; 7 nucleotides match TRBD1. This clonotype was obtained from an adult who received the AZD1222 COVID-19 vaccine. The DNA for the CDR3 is TGTGCCAGCAGCTACAGGGGTACCGGGGAGCTGTTTTTT. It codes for CASSYRGTGELFF.